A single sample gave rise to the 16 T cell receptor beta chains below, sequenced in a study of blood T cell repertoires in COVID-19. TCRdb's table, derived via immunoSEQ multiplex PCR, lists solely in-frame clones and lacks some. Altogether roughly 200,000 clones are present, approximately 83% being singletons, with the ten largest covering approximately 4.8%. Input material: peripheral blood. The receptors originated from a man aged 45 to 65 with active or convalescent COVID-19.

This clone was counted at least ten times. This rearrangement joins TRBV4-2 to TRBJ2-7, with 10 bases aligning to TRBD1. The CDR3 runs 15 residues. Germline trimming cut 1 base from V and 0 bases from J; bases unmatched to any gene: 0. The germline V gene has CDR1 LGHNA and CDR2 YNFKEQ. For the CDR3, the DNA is TGTGCCAGCAGCCAAGGGACAGGGGGCTCCTACGAGCAGTACTTC. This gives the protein CASSQGTGGSYEQYF.

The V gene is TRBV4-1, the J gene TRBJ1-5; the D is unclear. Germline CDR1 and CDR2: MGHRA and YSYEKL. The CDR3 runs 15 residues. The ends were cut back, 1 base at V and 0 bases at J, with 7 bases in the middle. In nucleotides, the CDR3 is TGCGCCAGCAGCCAAGCATTCGGTAGCAATCAGCCCCAGCATTTT. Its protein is CASSQAFGSNQPQHF.

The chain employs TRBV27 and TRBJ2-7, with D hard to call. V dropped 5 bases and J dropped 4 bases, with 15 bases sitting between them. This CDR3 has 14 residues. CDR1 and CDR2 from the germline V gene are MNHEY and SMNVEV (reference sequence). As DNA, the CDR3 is TGTGCCAGCAGTGGGCTTACATACTCGTACGAGCAGTACTTC. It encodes CASSGLTYSYEQYF.

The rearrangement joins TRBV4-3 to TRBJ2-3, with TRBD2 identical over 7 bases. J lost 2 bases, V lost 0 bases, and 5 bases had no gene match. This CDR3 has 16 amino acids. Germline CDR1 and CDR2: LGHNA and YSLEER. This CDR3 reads CASSQESGGLTDTQYF. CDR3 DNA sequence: TGCGCCAGCAGCCAAGAGTCGGGGGGACTCACAGATACGCAGTATTTT.

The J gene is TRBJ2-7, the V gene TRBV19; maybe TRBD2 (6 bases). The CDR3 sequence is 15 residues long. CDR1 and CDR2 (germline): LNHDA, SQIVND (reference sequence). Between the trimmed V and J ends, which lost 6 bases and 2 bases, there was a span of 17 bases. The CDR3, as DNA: TGTGCCAGTAGCCCTGTTGGGGGGACCACCTACGAGCAGTACTTC. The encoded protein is CASSPVGGTTYEQYF.

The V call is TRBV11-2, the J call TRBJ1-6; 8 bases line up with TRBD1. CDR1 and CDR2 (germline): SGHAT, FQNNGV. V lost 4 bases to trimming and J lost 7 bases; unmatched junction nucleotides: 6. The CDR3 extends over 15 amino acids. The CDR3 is CASSYGQGWNSPLHF. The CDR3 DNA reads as TGTGCCAGCAGCTACGGACAGGGCTGGAATTCACCCCTCCACTTT.

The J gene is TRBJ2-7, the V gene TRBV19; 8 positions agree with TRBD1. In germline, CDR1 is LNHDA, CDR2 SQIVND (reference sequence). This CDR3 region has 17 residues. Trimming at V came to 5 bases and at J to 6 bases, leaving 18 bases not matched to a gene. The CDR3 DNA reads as TGTGCCAGTAGTCCAATCCAAGGCAGGGGGCTTGGTAGCGAGCAGTACTTC. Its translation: CASSPIQGRGLGSEQYF.

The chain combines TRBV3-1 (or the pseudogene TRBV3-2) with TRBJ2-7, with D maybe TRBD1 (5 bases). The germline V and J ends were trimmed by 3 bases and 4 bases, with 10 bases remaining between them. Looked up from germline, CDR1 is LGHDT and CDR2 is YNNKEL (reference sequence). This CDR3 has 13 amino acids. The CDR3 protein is CASSQDNRYEQYF. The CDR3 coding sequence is TGTGCCAGCAGCCAGGACAACCGATACGAGCAGTACTTC.

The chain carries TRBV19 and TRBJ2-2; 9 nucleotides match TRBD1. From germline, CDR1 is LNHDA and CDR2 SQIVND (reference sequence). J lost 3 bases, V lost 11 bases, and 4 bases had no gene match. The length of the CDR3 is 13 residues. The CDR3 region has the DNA TGTGCCTGTCGGGACAGGGACACCGGGGAGCTGTTTTTT. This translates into CACRDRDTGELFF. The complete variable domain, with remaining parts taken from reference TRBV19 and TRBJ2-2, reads DGGITQSPKYLFRKEGQNVTLSCEQNLNHDAMYWYRQDPGQGLRLIYYSQIVNDFQKGDIAEGYSVSREKKESFPLTVTSAQKNPTAFYLCACRDRDTGELFFGEGSRLTVL.

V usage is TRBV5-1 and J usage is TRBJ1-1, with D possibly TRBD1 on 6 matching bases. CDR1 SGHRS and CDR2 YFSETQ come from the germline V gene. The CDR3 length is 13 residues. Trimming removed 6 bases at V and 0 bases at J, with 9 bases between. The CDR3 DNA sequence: TGCGCCAGCAACAGGGATATGAACACTGAAGCTTTCTTT. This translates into CASNRDMNTEAFF. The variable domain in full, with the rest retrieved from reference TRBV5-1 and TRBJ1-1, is KAGVTQTPRYLIKTRGQQVTLSCSPISGHRSVSWYQQTPGQGLQFLFEYFSETQRNKGNFPGRFSGRQFSNSRSEMNVSTLELGDSALYLCASNRDMNTEAFFGQGTRLTVV.

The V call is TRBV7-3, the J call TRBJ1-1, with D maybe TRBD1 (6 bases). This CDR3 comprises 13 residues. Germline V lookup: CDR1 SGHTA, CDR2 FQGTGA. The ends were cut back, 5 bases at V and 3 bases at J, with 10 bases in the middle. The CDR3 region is CASSLQGDTEAFF. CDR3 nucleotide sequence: TGTGCCAGCAGCCTACAGGGTGACACTGAAGCTTTCTTT. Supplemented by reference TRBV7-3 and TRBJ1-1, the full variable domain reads GAGVSQTPSNKVTEKGKYVELRCDPISGHTALYWYRQSLGQGPEFLIYFQGTGAADDSGLPNDRFFAVRPEGSVSTLKIQRTERGDSAVYLCASSLQGDTEAFFGQGTRLTVV.

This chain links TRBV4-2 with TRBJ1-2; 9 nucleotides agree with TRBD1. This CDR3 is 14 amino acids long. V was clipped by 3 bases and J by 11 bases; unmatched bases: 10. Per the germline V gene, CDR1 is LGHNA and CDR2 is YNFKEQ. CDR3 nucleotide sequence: TGTGCCAGCAGCCAGAGCCTGACAGGGGGGGGATACACCTTC. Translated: CASSQSLTGGGYTF.

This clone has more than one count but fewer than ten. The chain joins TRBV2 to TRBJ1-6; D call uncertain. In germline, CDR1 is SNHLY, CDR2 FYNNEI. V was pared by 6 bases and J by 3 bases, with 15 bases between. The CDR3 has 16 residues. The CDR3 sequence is CASRTAAVGYNSPLHF. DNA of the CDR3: TGTGCCAGCAGGACGGCGGCCGTAGGCTATAATTCACCCCTCCACTTT.

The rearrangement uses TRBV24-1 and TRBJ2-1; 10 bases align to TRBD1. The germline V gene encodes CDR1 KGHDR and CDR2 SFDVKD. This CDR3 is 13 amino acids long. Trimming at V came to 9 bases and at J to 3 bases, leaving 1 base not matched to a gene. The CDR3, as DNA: TGTGCCACCCGGGACAGGGGCTACAATGAGCAGTTCTTC. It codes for CATRDRGYNEQFF.

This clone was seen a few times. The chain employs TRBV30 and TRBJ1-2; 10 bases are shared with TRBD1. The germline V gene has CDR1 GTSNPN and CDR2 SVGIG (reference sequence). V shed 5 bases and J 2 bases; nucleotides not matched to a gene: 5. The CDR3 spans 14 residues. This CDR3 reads CAWAPGQGNYGYTF. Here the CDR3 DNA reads TGTGCCTGGGCTCCGGGACAGGGGAACTATGGCTACACCTTC.

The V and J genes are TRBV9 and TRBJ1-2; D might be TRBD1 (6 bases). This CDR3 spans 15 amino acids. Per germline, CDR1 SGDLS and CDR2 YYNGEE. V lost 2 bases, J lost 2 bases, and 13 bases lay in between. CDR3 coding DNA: TGTGCCAGCAGCGTCCGGGACAACATCAACTATGGCTACACCTTC. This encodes CASSVRDNINYGYTF.